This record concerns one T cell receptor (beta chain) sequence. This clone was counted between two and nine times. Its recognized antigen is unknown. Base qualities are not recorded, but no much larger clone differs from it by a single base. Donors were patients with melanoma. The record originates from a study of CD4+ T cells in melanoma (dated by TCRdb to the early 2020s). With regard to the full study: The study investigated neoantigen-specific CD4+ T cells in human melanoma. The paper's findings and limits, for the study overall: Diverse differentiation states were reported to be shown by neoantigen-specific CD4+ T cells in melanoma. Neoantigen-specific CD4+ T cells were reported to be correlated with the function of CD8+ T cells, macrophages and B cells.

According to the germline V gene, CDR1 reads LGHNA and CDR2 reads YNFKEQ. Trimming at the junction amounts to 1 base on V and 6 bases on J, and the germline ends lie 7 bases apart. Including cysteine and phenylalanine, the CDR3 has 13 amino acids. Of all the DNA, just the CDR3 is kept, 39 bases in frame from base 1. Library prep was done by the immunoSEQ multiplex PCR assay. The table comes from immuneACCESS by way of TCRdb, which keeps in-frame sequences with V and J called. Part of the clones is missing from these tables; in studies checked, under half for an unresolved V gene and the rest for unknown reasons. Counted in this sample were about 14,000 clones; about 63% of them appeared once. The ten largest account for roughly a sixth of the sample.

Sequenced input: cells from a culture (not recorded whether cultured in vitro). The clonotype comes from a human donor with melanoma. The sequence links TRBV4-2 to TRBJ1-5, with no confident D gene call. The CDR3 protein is CASSQGLSQPQHF. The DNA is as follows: TGTGCCAGCAGCCAAGGATTAAGTCAGCCCCAGCATTTT.